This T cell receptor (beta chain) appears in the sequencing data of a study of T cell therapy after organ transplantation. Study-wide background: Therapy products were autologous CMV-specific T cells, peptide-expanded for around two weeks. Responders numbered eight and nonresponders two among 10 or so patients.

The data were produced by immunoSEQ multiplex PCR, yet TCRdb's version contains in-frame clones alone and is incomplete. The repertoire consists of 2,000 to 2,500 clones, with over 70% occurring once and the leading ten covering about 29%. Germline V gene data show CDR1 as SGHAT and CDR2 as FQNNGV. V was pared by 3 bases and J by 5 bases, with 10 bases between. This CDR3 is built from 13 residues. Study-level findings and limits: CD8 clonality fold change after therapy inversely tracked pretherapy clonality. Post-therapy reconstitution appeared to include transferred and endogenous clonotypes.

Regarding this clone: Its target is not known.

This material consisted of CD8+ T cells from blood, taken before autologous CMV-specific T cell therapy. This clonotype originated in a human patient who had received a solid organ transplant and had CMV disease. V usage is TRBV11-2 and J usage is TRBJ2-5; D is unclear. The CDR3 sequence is CASSFRPGETQYF. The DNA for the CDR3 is TGTGCCAGCAGCTTCCGCCCCGGGGAGACCCAGTACTTC.